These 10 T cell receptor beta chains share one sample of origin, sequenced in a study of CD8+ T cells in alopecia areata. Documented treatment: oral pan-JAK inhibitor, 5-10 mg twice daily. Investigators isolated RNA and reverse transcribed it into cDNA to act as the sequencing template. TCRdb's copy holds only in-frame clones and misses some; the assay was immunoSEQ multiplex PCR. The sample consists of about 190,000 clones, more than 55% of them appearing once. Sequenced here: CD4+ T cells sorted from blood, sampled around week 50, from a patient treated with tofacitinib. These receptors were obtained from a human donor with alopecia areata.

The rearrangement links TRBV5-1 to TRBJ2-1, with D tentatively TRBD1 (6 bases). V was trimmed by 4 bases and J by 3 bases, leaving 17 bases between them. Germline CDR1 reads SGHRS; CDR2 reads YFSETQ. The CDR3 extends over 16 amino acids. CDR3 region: CASSDASTGVYNEQFF. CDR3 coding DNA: TGCGCCAGCAGCGACGCATCGACAGGAGTCTACAATGAGCAGTTCTTC.

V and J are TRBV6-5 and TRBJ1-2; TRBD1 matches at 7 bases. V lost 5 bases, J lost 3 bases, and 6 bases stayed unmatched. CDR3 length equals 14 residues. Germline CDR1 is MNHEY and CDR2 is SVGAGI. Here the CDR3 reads CASSTTGPHYGYTF. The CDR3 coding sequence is TGTGCCAGCAGTACGACAGGGCCGCACTATGGCTACACCTTC.

CDR3 amino acids: CATSRGGSDTDTQYF. In DNA, the CDR3 is TGTGCCACCAGCAGAGGGGGTTCGGACACAGATACGCAGTATTTT. The chain joins TRBV15 to TRBJ2-3; D unresolved. From germline, CDR1 is LNHNV and CDR2 YYDKDF (reference sequence). This CDR3 has 15 residues. The V and J ends lost 1 base and 2 bases respectively, with 10 bases between them.

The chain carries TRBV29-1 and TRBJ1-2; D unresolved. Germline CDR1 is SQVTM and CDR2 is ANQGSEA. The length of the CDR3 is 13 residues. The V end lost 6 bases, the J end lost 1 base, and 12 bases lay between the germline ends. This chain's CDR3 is CSVADQINYGYTF. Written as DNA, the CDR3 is TGCAGCGTCGCTGATCAGATTAACTATGGCTACACCTTC.

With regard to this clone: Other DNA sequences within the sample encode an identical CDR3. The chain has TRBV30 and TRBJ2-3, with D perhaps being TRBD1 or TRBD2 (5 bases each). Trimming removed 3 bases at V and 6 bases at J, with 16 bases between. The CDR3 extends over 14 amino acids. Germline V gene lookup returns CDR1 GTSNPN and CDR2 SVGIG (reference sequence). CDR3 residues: CAWRGKGSSDTQYF. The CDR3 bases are TGTGCCTGGAGGGGTAAGGGGAGTTCGGATACGCAGTATTTT.

CDR3 sequence (DNA): TGCAGTGCTAGTAGTCGGAATGAGCAGTTCTTC. Encoded protein: CSASSRNEQFF. The chain has TRBV20-1 and TRBJ2-1; D is unresolved. Trimming shortened V by 3 bases and J by 7 bases, and 7 bases separated the two germline ends. Germline values: CDR1 DFQATT, CDR2 SNEGSKA (reference sequence). The CDR3 loop spans 11 amino acids.

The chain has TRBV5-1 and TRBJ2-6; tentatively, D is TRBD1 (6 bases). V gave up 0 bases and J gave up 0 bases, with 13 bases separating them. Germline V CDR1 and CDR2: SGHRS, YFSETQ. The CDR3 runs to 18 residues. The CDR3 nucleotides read TGCGCCAGCAGCTTGGCCCGGACAGCCGACTCTGGGGCCAACGTCCTGACTTTC. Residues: CASSLARTADSGANVLTF.

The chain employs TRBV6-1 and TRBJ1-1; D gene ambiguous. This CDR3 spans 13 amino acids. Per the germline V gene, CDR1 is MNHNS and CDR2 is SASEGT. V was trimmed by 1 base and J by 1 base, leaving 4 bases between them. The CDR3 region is CASSEEGNTEAFF. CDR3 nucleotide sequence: TGTGCCAGCAGTGAAGAGGGGAACACTGAAGCTTTCTTT.

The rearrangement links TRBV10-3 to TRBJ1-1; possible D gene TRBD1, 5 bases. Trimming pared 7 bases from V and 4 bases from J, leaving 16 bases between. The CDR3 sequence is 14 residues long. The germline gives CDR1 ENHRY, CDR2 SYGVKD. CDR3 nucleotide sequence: TGTGCCATCACTAGGGACCTCGCGGGCACTGAAGCTTTCTTT. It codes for CAITRDLAGTEAFF.

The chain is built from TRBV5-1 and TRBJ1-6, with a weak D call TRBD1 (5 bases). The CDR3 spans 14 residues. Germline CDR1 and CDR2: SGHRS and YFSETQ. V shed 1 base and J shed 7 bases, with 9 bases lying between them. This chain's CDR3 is CASSLSGGNSPLHF. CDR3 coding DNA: TGCGCCAGCAGCTTGTCCGGGGGAAATTCACCCCTCCACTTT.